Below, one T cell receptor (beta chain) is given with its context. In germline, CDR1 is LNHDA, CDR2 SQIVND (reference sequence). The CDR3 length is 14 residues. V was cut by 4 bases and J by 7 bases, with 13 bases left in between. Per the original methods: Estimation of nucleated cell counts relied on the amplification of reference gene primers. Using immunoSEQ multiplex PCR, the repertoire was profiled, and TCRdb retains in-frame clones only, with some absent. For V, J and clone size, that table is used; D and trimming come from the DNA. The table has approximately 72,000 clones, approximately 85% seen once. The record originates from a study of blood T cell repertoires in COVID-19. Looking at the study overall: COVID-19 samples collected from the United States, Italy and Spain covered acute and convalescent phases. Nucleic acid was either cDNA or gDNA, and it came from T cells, B-cell-depleted T cells, or PBMCs.

This sequence joins TRBV19 and TRBJ1-4, with D unclear. Sequencing used peripheral blood. The receptor was derived from a woman older than 75 with active or convalescent COVID-19. The CDR3 DNA follows: TGTGCCAGTAGTACCCGGATGGAGGGTGAAAAACTGTTTTTT. Protein: CASSTRMEGEKLFF.